These 28 T cell receptor beta chains were all obtained from the same sample, sequenced in a study of blood T cell repertoires in COVID-19. Repertoires were generated with immunoSEQ multiplex PCR, while TCRdb's copy carries only in-frame clones and drops some. Altogether approximately 300,000 clones are present, under 90% being singletons, with the ten largest covering about 8.4%. Sample: PBMCs or T cells enriched from blood (not recorded which). The source is a woman younger than 45 who had recovered from COVID-19.

The chain combines TRBV10-2 with TRBJ2-1; 10 bases are a match to TRBD2. CDR3 length equals 15 residues. V dropped 6 bases and J dropped 2; count of bases not matched to a gene: 4. Germline lookup yields CDR1 WSHSY and CDR2 SAAADI. The CDR3 is CASSLAGDTYNEQFF. In DNA form, the CDR3 reads TGCGCCAGCAGCCTAGCGGGAGATACCTACAATGAGCAGTTCTTC.

The genes are TRBV9 and TRBJ2-3; TRBD1 is a possible D gene (5 bases). CDR3 length: 13 amino acids. Per the germline V gene, CDR1 is SGDLS and CDR2 is YYNGEE. V lost 5 bases and J 0 bases, leaving 7 bases between the germline ends. The CDR3 DNA reads as TGTGCCAGCAGTACAGGCAGCACAGATACGCAGTATTTT. Its protein is CASSTGSTDTQYF.

V and J are TRBV9 and TRBJ1-3; TRBD1 might be the D (6 bases). The CDR3 is 17 amino acids. Germline V lookup: CDR1 SGDLS, CDR2 YYNGEE. V was clipped by 2 bases and J by 1 base, with 16 bases between them. Here the CDR3 reads CASSVGLQGQSGNTIYF. The CDR3 bases are TGTGCCAGCAGCGTGGGGTTACAGGGTCAATCTGGAAACACCATATATTTT. The full variable domain, with the rest looked up from reference TRBV9 and TRBJ1-3, is DSGVTQTPKHLITATGQRVTLRCSPRSGDLSVYWYQQSLDQGLQFLIQYYNGEERAKGNILERFSAQQFPDLHSELNLSSLELGDSALYFCASSVGLQGQSGNTIYFGEGSWLTVV.

This chain links TRBV10-3 with TRBJ2-4, with D possibly matching TRBD2 (6 bases). The germline gives CDR1 ENHRY, CDR2 SYGVKD. The V and J ends lost 2 bases and 0 bases respectively, with 20 bases between them. The CDR3 spans 19 residues. DNA for the CDR3: TGTGCCATCAGTGAGAAAAACGACGGAGGGCAGGGAGCCAAAAACATTCAGTACTTC. It is translated as CAISEKNDGGQGAKNIQYF.

This chain joins TRBV6-4 and TRBJ2-5, with D possibly TRBD1 on 5 matching bases. Deletions cut 4 bases from V and 5 bases from J, with 11 bases between. This CDR3 contains 13 residues. Looked up from germline, CDR1 is MRHNA and CDR2 is SNTAGT. CDR3 region: CASSVQVSETQYF. The DNA of the CDR3 is TGTGCCAGCAGTGTACAGGTTTCGGAGACCCAGTACTTC.

The rearrangement joins TRBV29-1 to TRBJ1-1, with a possible D match to TRBD1 (5 bases). CDR1 and CDR2 (germline): SQVTM, ANQGSEA. CDR3 size: 11 residues. V shed 5 bases and J shed 5 bases, with 9 bases lying between them. The chain's CDR3 is CSVRRGTEAFF. In DNA, the CDR3 is TGCAGCGTTCGGAGGGGAACTGAAGCTTTCTTT.

This CDR3 is CASRLDWSYGYTF. CDR3 in DNA: TGCGCCAGCAGACTCGACTGGTCCTATGGCTACACCTTC. This chain connects TRBV5-1 to TRBJ1-2, with D hard to call. This CDR3 comprises 13 residues. CDR1 is SGHRS, CDR2 YFSETQ, per germline. V was shortened by 5 bases and J by 4 bases, with 12 bases between the two germline ends.

This clone was detected only a few times. The genes are TRBV4-2 and TRBJ1-2, with 8 bases aligning to TRBD1. The V and J ends lost 3 bases and 4 bases, in that order; junction bases with no gene match: 10. The CDR3 extends over 16 amino acids. CDR1 is LGHNA, CDR2 YNFKEQ, per germline. The CDR3 DNA follows: TGTGCCAGCAGCCACCTGGGACAGGCGAAACCCTATGGCTACACCTTC. Amino acids: CASSHLGQAKPYGYTF.

The V and J genes are TRBV5-1 and TRBJ2-1; 9 positions agree with TRBD2. CDR3 length equals 18 residues. The germline gives CDR1 SGHRS, CDR2 YFSETQ. After removal of 0 bases from V and 4 bases from J, the junction contained 11 bases not matched to a gene. CDR3 amino acids: CASSLADAGGPFYNEQFF. The CDR3, as DNA: TGCGCCAGCAGCTTGGCCGACGCGGGAGGGCCTTTTTACAATGAGCAGTTCTTC.

J is TRBJ2-2 and V is TRBV29-1; no definite D call. CDR3 length equals 15 residues. In germline, CDR1 is SQVTM, CDR2 ANQGSEA. V lost 0 bases and J lost 0, with 8 bases in between. CDR3 sequence: CSVEDPGSNTGELFF. The CDR3 DNA reads as TGCAGCGTTGAAGATCCTGGCTCGAACACCGGGGAGCTGTTTTTT.

The CDR3 reads CASSQGKGIPQETQYF. The DNA of the CDR3 is TGCGCCAGCAGCCAAGGGAAGGGGATCCCACAAGAGACCCAGTACTTC. V and J are TRBV4-1 and TRBJ2-5, with a tentative D call TRBD1 (5 bases). The germline CDR1 and CDR2 sequences are MGHRA and YSYEKL. Trimming stripped 1 base from V and 2 bases from J, with 14 bases between. The CDR3 runs to 16 residues.

The CDR3 loop is CASSSGQGRGTDTQYF. The CDR3 nucleotides are TGTGCCAGCTCTTCCGGACAGGGGAGGGGCACAGATACGCAGTATTTT. The genes are TRBV18 and TRBJ2-3, with TRBD1 identical over 9 bases. The germline V gene has CDR1 KGHSH and CDR2 LQKENI. Trimming at V came to 6 bases and at J to 1 base, leaving 8 bases not matched to a gene. CDR3 length equals 16 residues.

This sequence joins TRBV6-5 and TRBJ1-2; TRBD1 matches at 7 bases. The trim removed 0 bases at V and 4 bases at J, leaving 5 bases unmatched. Looked up from germline, CDR1 is MNHEY and CDR2 is SVGAGI. The CDR3 spans 15 residues. CDR3 sequence (DNA): TGTGCCAGCAGTTACTCCGGACAGGCCGCCTATGGCTACACCTTC. Translated, it gives CASSYSGQAAYGYTF.

The V and J genes are TRBV5-1 and TRBJ2-3, with D maybe TRBD1 (5 bases). The V end was cut by 0 bases, the J end by 0 bases, with 8 bases between. The CDR3 is 15 residues long. CDR1 is SGHRS and CDR2 is YFSETQ in the germline V gene. CDR3 region: CASSLEGPSTDTQYF. As DNA, the CDR3 is TGCGCCAGCAGCTTGGAGGGGCCCAGCACAGATACGCAGTATTTT.

This chain uses TRBV19 with TRBJ2-2; 11 positions match TRBD1. This CDR3 contains 14 residues. The junction had 6 bases not matched to a gene; V was cut back by 9 bases and J by 6 bases. CDR1 LNHDA and CDR2 SQIVND come from the germline V gene (reference sequence). For the CDR3, the DNA is TGTGCCAGCGGGGACAGGGGGTTGGCCGGGGAGCTGTTTTTT. Translated, it gives CASGDRGLAGELFF. The whole variable domain, remainder taken from reference TRBV19 and TRBJ2-2, is DGGITQSPKYLFRKEGQNVTLSCEQNLNHDAMYWYRQDPGQGLRLIYYSQIVNDFQKGDIAEGYSVSREKKESFPLTVTSAQKNPTAFYLCASGDRGLAGELFFGEGSRLTVL.

J is TRBJ1-5 and V is TRBV28, with D possibly TRBD1 on 6 matching bases. Germline CDR1 and CDR2: MDHEN and SYDVKM. Trimming took off 5 bases at V and 0 bases at J, with 17 bases between the two ends. This CDR3 spans 17 amino acids. The CDR3 spells CASSGPDRSFSNQPQHF. CDR3 DNA sequence: TGTGCCAGCAGTGGGCCTGACAGGAGCTTTAGCAATCAGCCCCAGCATTTT.

The chain links TRBV27 to TRBJ1-1; TRBD1 matches 7 bases. The CDR3 has 14 residues. The germline gives CDR1 MNHEY, CDR2 SMNVEV (reference sequence). Trimming removed 6 bases from V and 5 bases from J; junction bases left unmatched: 9. The chain's CDR3 is CASREIQGSTEAFF. CDR3 nucleotide sequence: TGTGCCAGCAGGGAAATACAGGGGAGTACTGAAGCTTTCTTT.

This clone turned up a few times. This chain joins TRBV5-1 and TRBJ1-5; tentatively, D is TRBD1 (6 bases). Trimming stripped 6 bases from V and 0 bases from J, with 34 bases between. In germline, CDR1 is SGHRS, CDR2 YFSETQ. The CDR3 contains 22 residues. The DNA of the CDR3 is TGCGCCAGCAACGGAAGCCCCAGGGGTTTGATCCCCCCTACCAATAGCAATCAGCCCCAGCATTTT. Translating gives CASNGSPRGLIPPTNSNQPQHF.

The rearrangement links TRBV2 to TRBJ2-1, with 10 positions matching TRBD2. Looked up from germline, CDR1 is SNHLY and CDR2 is FYNNEI. Unmatched junction bases numbered 4, after V lost 5 bases and J lost 0 bases. This CDR3 spans 16 amino acids. The CDR3 region is CASSRTSGYSYNEQFF. CDR3 nucleotide sequence: TGTGCCAGCAGTAGGACTAGCGGTTACTCCTACAATGAGCAGTTCTTC. Full variable domain (rest looked up from reference TRBV2 and TRBJ2-1): EPEVTQTPSHQVTQMGQEVILRCVPISNHLYFYWYRQILGQKVEFLVSFYNNEISEKSEIFDDQFSVERPDGSNFTLKIRSTKLEDSAMYFCASSRTSGYSYNEQFFGPGTRLTVL.

The chain carries TRBV3-1 (or the pseudogene TRBV3-2) and TRBJ2-5; tentatively, D is TRBD2 (5 bases). Trimming pared 1 base from V and 3 bases from J, leaving 15 bases between. The germline V gene encodes CDR1 LGHDT and CDR2 YNNKEL (reference sequence). CDR3 length: 16 amino acids. CDR3 nucleotides: TGTGCCAGCAGCCAAGGGGTGTCTAGCCGAGAAGAGACCCAGTACTTC. This sequence encodes CASSQGVSSREETQYF.

The rearrangement joins TRBV5-4 to TRBJ2-5, with D perhaps TRBD2 (6 bases). The CDR3 is 14 residues long. Germline V gene data show CDR1 as SGHNT and CDR2 as YYREEE (reference sequence). The V end lost 4 bases, the J end lost 3 bases, and 13 bases lay between the germline ends. The CDR3: CASSAVASEETQYF. DNA for the CDR3: TGTGCCAGCAGCGCTGTCGCTAGCGAAGAGACCCAGTACTTC.

The chain carries TRBV5-1 and TRBJ2-1; 11 bases are a match to TRBD2. V lost 0 bases to trimming and J lost 0 bases; unmatched junction nucleotides: 20. This CDR3 has 23 residues. Germline V gene sequence: CDR1 SGHRS, CDR2 YFSETQ. The CDR3 DNA reads TGCGCCAGCAGCTTGGCCGGTGGTGTAGGACTAGCGGGTTGGGGGAGCTCCTACAATGAGCAGTTCTTC. It yields the protein CASSLAGGVGLAGWGSSYNEQFF.

The chain couples TRBV29-1 to TRBJ2-7; D not resolved. V was pared by 4 bases and J by 4 bases, with 5 bases between. CDR3 length equals 10 residues. Germline V CDR1 and CDR2: SQVTM, ANQGSEA. CDR3 coding DNA: TGCAGCGTTGGTAGTTACGAGCAGTACTTC. The encoded protein is CSVGSYEQYF.

This clone was seen a few times. The V gene is TRBV4-1, the J gene TRBJ2-7; TRBD2 aligns across 9 bases. The CDR3 runs to 16 residues. CDR1 MGHRA and CDR2 YSYEKL come from the germline V gene. Trimming removed 1 base from V and 1 base from J; junction bases left unmatched: 5. The CDR3 region has the DNA TGCGCCAGCAGCCAAGGGCTAGCGGGAAGGTCCTACGAGCAGTACTTC. As protein: CASSQGLAGRSYEQYF.

The CDR3 nucleotides are TGCGCCAGCAGCCACCAGGGACAGGGGCGCTCGAACACCGGGGAGCTGTTTTTT. Its protein product is CASSHQGQGRSNTGELFF. This chain uses TRBV5-1 with TRBJ2-2, with 10 bases matching TRBD1. In germline, CDR1 is SGHRS, CDR2 YFSETQ. This CDR3 contains 18 residues. V shed 4 bases, J shed 0 bases, and the junction held 9 bases outside the gene matches. The full variable domain, in which reference TRBV5-1 and TRBJ2-2 provide the parts outside the CDR3, is KAGVTQTPRYLIKTRGQQVTLSCSPISGHRSVSWYQQTPGQGLQFLFEYFSETQRNKGNFPGRFSGRQFSNSRSEMNVSTLELGDSALYLCASSHQGQGRSNTGELFFGEGSRLTVL.

The chain links TRBV20-1 to TRBJ1-4; D is perhaps TRBD1 (6 bases). CDR1 is DFQATT, CDR2 SNEGSKA, per germline (reference sequence). The V and J ends lost 3 bases and 8 bases respectively, with 31 bases between them. The CDR3 extends over 19 amino acids. CDR3 protein: CSASRSGQRTEQDWEKLFF. Written as DNA, the CDR3 is TGCAGTGCTAGTCGATCCGGACAGCGAACCGAACAGGACTGGGAAAAACTGTTTTTT.

The count of this clone is one. The chain uses TRBV5-1 and TRBJ2-7, with D perhaps TRBD1 (6 bases). V gave up 0 bases and J gave up 2 bases, with 9 bases separating them. The CDR3 totals 14 residues. Germline CDR1 and CDR2: SGHRS and YFSETQ. CDR3 region: CASSLGGQPYEQYF. The DNA of the CDR3 is TGCGCCAGCAGCTTGGGAGGACAGCCCTACGAGCAGTACTTC.

The V gene is TRBV7-6, the J gene TRBJ2-3; 8 bases are shared with TRBD2. The CDR3 has 16 residues. Germline CDR1 and CDR2: SGHVS and FNYEAQ. The trim removed 5 bases at V and 3 bases at J, leaving 10 bases unmatched. The CDR3 nucleotides read TGTGCCAGCAGCCCCTCGGGAGGGGTTGGAACAGATACGCAGTATTTT. Encoded protein: CASSPSGGVGTDTQYF.